These T cell receptor beta chains were read from a single sample in a study of post-analysis software for immune sequencing data. TCRdb itself ran the PCR reads through MiXCR, one entry per CDR3 protein. The table includes fewer than 700,000 distinct CDR3 sequences, 44% detected once. The sequenced sample consisted of blood. Source of these receptors: a girl aged 10 to 17 with multiple sclerosis. The CDR3 runs from the conserved cysteine through the conserved F or W. The D gene is left open where the match is weak. Clone size, where shown, is once, few, many, or a class for clones that have expanded.

d_call	clone_size	v_call	j_call	cdr3_aa	cdr3_nt
NA	few	TRBV4-1	TRBJ2-1	CASSQATGLGDNEQFF	TGCGCCAGCAGCCAGGCTACAGGACTGGGGGACAATGAGCAGTTCTTC
TRBD2	few	TRBV12-3/TRBV12-4	TRBJ2-1	CASSGTGLAGANEQFF	TGTGCCAGCAGTGGAACGGGACTAGCGGGAGCCAATGAGCAGTTCTTC
TRBD1	NA	TRBV29-1	TRBJ1-2	CSGTGGEDYGYTF	TGCAGCGGTACAGGGGGCGAGGACTATGGCTACACCTTC
NA	NA	TRBV20-1	TRBJ2-1	CSALDGGTRRVNEQFF	TGCAGTGCTTTAGACGGTGGTACCCGAAGGGTCAATGAGCAGTTCTTC
TRBD2	few	TRBV12-3/TRBV12-4	TRBJ2-1	CASSSAGGRDEQFF	TGTGCCAGCAGTTCAGCGGGAGGGAGGGATGAGCAGTTCTTC
TRBD1	NA	TRBV27	TRBJ1-5	CASSLSYRGANQPQHF	TGTGCCAGCAGTTTATCATACAGGGGAGCCAATCAGCCCCAGCATTTT
NA	few	TRBV4-2	TRBJ2-7	CASGPTATITYEQYF	TGTGCCAGCGGTCCTACTGCGACGATAACCTACGAGCAGTACTTC
NA	NA	TRBV5-1	TRBJ1-1	CASSFGPGHTEAFF	TGCGCCAGCAGCTTTGGCCCAGGGCACACTGAAGCTTTCTTT
NA	NA	TRBV30	TRBJ1-1	CAWRGPRQGYTEAFF	TGTGCCTGGAGAGGCCCTAGGCAGGGGTACACTGAAGCTTTCTTT
TRBD1	NA	TRBV3-1	TRBJ1-1	CASSLRTGGAVDTEAFF	TGTGCCAGCAGCCTCCGGACAGGGGGTGCTGTAGACACTGAAGCTTTCTTT
TRBD1	NA	TRBV27	TRBJ1-2	CASRRGQDYGYTF	TGTGCCAGCCGACGCGGACAGGACTATGGCTACACCTTC